Each of the 25 T cell receptor beta chains below was sequenced from the same sample in a study of control samples from healthy donors and cancer patients. Clones were sequenced by immunoSEQ multiplex PCR, and TCRdb holds only the in-frame ones, with some missing. Of over 100,000 clones listed, approximately 88% are singletons. The specimen sequenced was blood. These receptors were taken from a man between 35 and 55 years old in good health.

This sequence joins TRBV6-4 and TRBJ2-7, with 14 positions matching TRBD2. The length of the CDR3 is 15 residues. The V gene's germline CDR1 is MRHNA and CDR2 SNTAGT. Trimming at V came to 3 bases and at J to 2 bases, leaving 0 bases not matched to a gene. The CDR3, as DNA: TGTGCCAGCAGTGAGACTAGCGGGGGGGCCTACGAGCAGTACTTC. This codes for CASSETSGGAYEQYF.

The J gene is TRBJ1-1, the V gene TRBV9; D may be TRBD1 (6 bases). The CDR3 spans 15 residues. Per germline, CDR1 SGDLS and CDR2 YYNGEE. V dropped 0 bases and J dropped 6 bases, with 15 bases sitting between them. The CDR3 sequence is CASSVGRSGAAEAFF. The CDR3 DNA follows: TGTGCCAGCAGCGTAGGTCGGTCGGGGGCCGCTGAAGCTTTCTTT.

This sequence joins TRBV5-5 and TRBJ2-2, with 8 bases fitting TRBD2. V lost 3 bases, J lost 1 base, and 5 bases stayed unmatched. Germline values: CDR1 SGHKS, CDR2 YYEKEE (reference sequence). The CDR3 has 16 amino acids. The CDR3 spells CASSSSSGVNTGELFF. DNA of the CDR3: TGTGCCAGCAGCTCGAGTAGCGGGGTGAACACCGGGGAGCTGTTTTTT.

J is TRBJ2-1 and V is TRBV11-1, with 10 bases lining up with TRBD1. The CDR3 sequence is 15 residues long. Germline V gives CDR1 SGHAT, CDR2 FQDESV (reference sequence). The ends lost 4 bases at V and 7 bases at J; junction bases unmatched: 7. The CDR3 nucleotides read TGTGCCAGCAGCTCTCTGACAGGGGGCTGGAATGAGCAGTTCTTC. Translated: CASSSLTGGWNEQFF.

The V and J genes are TRBV18 and TRBJ1-1; D is ambiguous. The CDR3 has 14 amino acids. Trimming took 3 bases from V and 6 from J, leaving 14 bases between them. Germline CDR1 KGHSH, CDR2 LQKENI. The CDR3 reads CASSPLAPRAEAFF. The CDR3 region has the DNA TGTGCCAGCTCACCCCTGGCACCCCGGGCTGAAGCTTTCTTT.

This chain uses TRBV9 with TRBJ2-1; D perhaps matches TRBD1 (5 bases). The V end was cut by 0 bases, the J end by 7 bases, with 8 bases between. This CDR3 region has 13 residues. The germline V gene has CDR1 SGDLS and CDR2 YYNGEE. The CDR3 region has the DNA TGTGCCAGCAGCGTAGCCAGACAGAATGAGCAGTTCTTC. It yields the protein CASSVARQNEQFF.

The rearrangement links TRBV27 to TRBJ1-6; TRBD1 aligns across 8 bases. V lost 6 bases to trimming and J lost 7 bases; unmatched junction nucleotides: 11. The CDR3 consists of 16 residues. The V gene's germline CDR1 is MNHEY and CDR2 SMNVEV (reference sequence). CDR3 region: CASRPLQGAWNSPLHF. The CDR3 region has the DNA TGTGCCAGCAGGCCTCTTCAGGGGGCCTGGAATTCACCCCTCCACTTT.

The rearrangement links TRBV6-5 to TRBJ1-4; 7 bases agree with TRBD1. The trim removed 5 bases at V and 8 bases at J, leaving 8 bases unmatched. The CDR3 is 14 amino acids. Germline V gene data show CDR1 as MNHEY and CDR2 as SVGAGI. This CDR3 reads CASSQGRGNEKLFF. In DNA, the CDR3 is TGTGCCAGCAGTCAGGGCAGGGGGAACGAAAAACTGTTTTTT.

The rearrangement joins TRBV5-1 to TRBJ2-2; D possibly matches TRBD1 or TRBD2 (5 bases each). CDR1 and CDR2 (germline): SGHRS, YFSETQ. The CDR3 has 15 residues. V was cut by 4 bases and J by 4 bases, with 14 bases left in between. CDR3 sequence reads: CASSEGPQGTGELFF. The CDR3 DNA reads TGCGCCAGCAGCGAGGGACCCCAGGGCACCGGGGAGCTGTTTTTT.

This clone has just one count. CDR3 amino acids: CASSLQDRVNTEAFF. In DNA form, the CDR3 reads TGTGCCAGCAGCTTACAAGACAGGGTTAACACTGAAGCTTTCTTT. V usage is TRBV3-1 (or the pseudogene TRBV3-2) and J usage is TRBJ1-1, with TRBD1 identical over 7 bases. With 5 bases clipped from V and 2 bases from J, the junction kept 8 bases outside the gene matches. This CDR3 contains 15 residues. Germline loops: CDR1 LGHDT, CDR2 YNNKEL (reference sequence).

The chain recombines TRBV4-3 with TRBJ1-6; D call uncertain. Per germline, CDR1 LGHNA and CDR2 YSLEER. This CDR3 is built from 14 residues. The V end was cut by 8 bases, the J end by 0 bases, with 8 bases between. The CDR3 region is CASADFSYNSPLHF. In DNA form, the CDR3 reads TGCGCCAGCGCCGACTTCTCCTATAATTCACCCCTCCACTTT.

The gene calls are TRBV25-1 and TRBJ1-3; D uncertain. The CDR3 has 13 amino acids. Germline V gives CDR1 MGHDK, CDR2 SYGVNS. V was trimmed by 6 bases and J by 2 bases, leaving 8 bases between them. The CDR3, as DNA: TGTGCCAGCAGAGGTGGACCTGGAAACACCATATATTTT. Translation: CASRGGPGNTIYF.

J is TRBJ1-1 and V is TRBV7-2; 8 bases are a match to TRBD1. With 3 bases clipped from V and 11 bases from J, the junction kept 8 bases outside the gene matches. This CDR3 has 13 residues. The germline V gene encodes CDR1 SGHTA and CDR2 FQGNSA. This CDR3 reads CASSFSQGASAFF. DNA of the CDR3: TGTGCCAGCAGCTTCAGCCAGGGGGCTTCGGCTTTCTTT.

The chain combines TRBV6-4 with TRBJ1-1, with D possibly TRBD1 on 6 matching bases. Germline assignment: CDR1 MRHNA and CDR2 SNTAGT. CDR3 length equals 15 residues. With 6 bases removed from V and 3 bases from J, the gap between germline ends came to 17 bases. CDR3 sequence (DNA): TGTGCCAGCAGGCCGCGTGGGGGCACTGACACTGAAGCTTTCTTT. Protein product: CASRPRGGTDTEAFF.

CDR3 coding DNA: TGCGCCAGCAGCCAAGTACGGGGGAGCTACAATGAGCAGTTCTTC. This sequence encodes CASSQVRGSYNEQFF. This sequence joins TRBV4-3 and TRBJ2-1; the D gene is possibly TRBD2 (6 bases). V was pared by 1 base and J by 3 bases, with 10 bases between. The CDR3 is 15 amino acids. CDR1 LGHNA and CDR2 YSLEER come from the germline V gene.

The rearrangement joins TRBV10-2 to TRBJ2-7; TRBD1 matches 7 bases. J was trimmed by 3 bases and V by 3 bases; bases with no gene match: 8. The CDR3 has 15 amino acids. Germline V gene sequence: CDR1 WSHSY, CDR2 SAAADI. CDR3 coding DNA: TGCGCCAGCAGTGAAGGTGGGACAGCAGACTACGAGCAGTACTTC. Its translation is CASSEGGTADYEQYF.

For the CDR3, the DNA is TGTGCCAGCAGGTCACAGGGAAACTATGGCTACACCTTC. As protein: CASRSQGNYGYTF. The chain recombines TRBV2 with TRBJ1-2; D is possibly TRBD1 (6 bases). CDR3 length: 13 residues. Per the germline V gene, CDR1 is SNHLY and CDR2 is FYNNEI. The V end lost 6 bases, the J end lost 2 bases, and 10 bases lay between the germline ends. Variable domain in full (rest from reference TRBV2 and TRBJ1-2): EPEVTQTPSHQVTQMGQEVILRCVPISNHLYFYWYRQILGQKVEFLVSFYNNEISEKSEIFDDQFSVERPDGSNFTLKIRSTKLEDSAMYFCASRSQGNYGYTFGSGTRLTVV.

The chain uses TRBV2 and TRBJ1-4; the match to TRBD1 covers 7 bases. There are 16 residues in the CDR3. Per germline, CDR1 SNHLY and CDR2 FYNNEI. V trimming: 4 bases; J trimming: 5 bases; junction bases outside the gene matches: 10. CDR3 sequence: CASSGSNRGRNEKLFF. The CDR3 coding sequence is TGTGCCAGCAGTGGGTCAAACAGGGGAAGAAATGAAAAACTGTTTTTT.

This clone appeared a single time. The chain recombines TRBV2 with TRBJ1-1; unclear D gene. Trimming cost V 5 bases and J 11 bases, with 12 bases left between them. Germline assignment: CDR1 SNHLY and CDR2 FYNNEI. The length of the CDR3 is 11 residues. CDR3 sequence: CASSRADGAFF. The CDR3 DNA follows: TGTGCCAGCAGTCGGGCAGATGGGGCTTTCTTT.

CDR3 sequence: CASSLAPAGPYEQYF. In nucleotides, the CDR3 is TGCGCCAGCAGCTTGGCCCCGGCAGGGCCCTACGAGCAGTACTTC. This chain links TRBV5-1 with TRBJ2-7, with D perhaps matching TRBD1 (5 bases). V was shortened by 0 bases and J by 2 bases, with 12 bases between the two germline ends. Germline CDR1 and CDR2: SGHRS and YFSETQ. The length of the CDR3 is 15 residues.

The rearrangement uses TRBV5-6 and TRBJ1-2; 12 nucleotides match TRBD1. Germline values: CDR1 SGHDT, CDR2 YYEEEE. The J segment lost 8 bases and the V segment lost 4 bases, leaving 9 bases of the junction unmatched. The CDR3 covers 15 residues. The DNA of the CDR3 is TGTGCCAGCAGCACCCGGGACAGGGGGCTCTACGGCTACACCTTC. Amino acid sequence: CASSTRDRGLYGYTF.

The chain links TRBV10-3 to TRBJ2-3, with D maybe TRBD2 (6 bases). The CDR3 extends over 14 amino acids. Looked up from germline, CDR1 is ENHRY and CDR2 is SYGVKD. Trimming took off 4 bases at V and 4 bases at J, with 12 bases between the two ends. The DNA of the CDR3 is TGTGCCATCAGTGCTGAACCTAGCGCAGATACGCAGTATTTT. Encoded protein: CAISAEPSADTQYF.

The chain joins TRBV5-5 to TRBJ2-4, with D uncertain. CDR3 size: 16 residues. Trimming took 4 bases from V and 0 from J, leaving 14 bases between them. The germline V gene encodes CDR1 SGHKS and CDR2 YYEKEE (reference sequence). CDR3 coding DNA: TGTGCCAGCAGCGACCCCGACCGGCTAGCCAAAAACATTCAGTACTTC. It codes for CASSDPDRLAKNIQYF.

The chain joins TRBV19 to TRBJ2-2, with D possibly called TRBD1 or TRBD2 (5 bases each). CDR3 length: 15 amino acids. Trimming stripped 6 bases from V and 0 bases from J, with 11 bases between. Germline values: CDR1 LNHDA, CDR2 SQIVND (reference sequence). The CDR3 loop reads CASRTGTTNTGELFF. CDR3 DNA: TGTGCCAGTAGAACCGGGACGACGAACACCGGGGAGCTGTTTTTT.

The rearrangement joins TRBV27 to TRBJ1-6; perhaps TRBD1 as D (5 bases). CDR3 length equals 14 residues. Trimming shortened V by 3 bases and J by 9 bases, and 12 bases separated the two germline ends. The germline V gene has CDR1 MNHEY and CDR2 SMNVEV (reference sequence). The CDR3 here is CASSLGRVTSPLHF. The CDR3 DNA follows: TGTGCCAGCAGTTTGGGCAGGGTAACTTCACCCCTCCACTTT.